A selection of T cell receptor beta chains follows, all from one sample in a study of cytomegalovirus exposure and HLA in healthy donors. Method: immunoSEQ multiplex PCR; TCRdb's copy keeps in-frame clones and lacks some. The sample contains over 120,000 clones, 75% to 85% of which appear only once. The specimen sequenced was PBMCs. The origin of the receptors is a woman aged 18-30 years in good health and CMV-seropositive. CDR3s include the opening cysteine and the closing phenylalanine or tryptophan. D genes are given only for firm matches. Clone size appears in some rows only: once, few, many, or a class for an expanded clone.

j_gene: TRBJ2-3
abundance: few
d_gene: .
v_gene: TRBV7-8
CDR3nt: TGTGCCAGCAGCCTATTCGGGACAACTAGCACAGATACGCAGTATTTT
CDR3aa: CASSLFGTTSTDTQYF

j_gene: TRBJ1-1
abundance: few
d_gene: .
v_gene: TRBV7-2
CDR3nt: TGTGCCAGCAGTCCCGGTGGGGCCTACACTGAAGCTTTCTTT
CDR3aa: CASSPGGAYTEAFF

j_gene: TRBJ1-4
abundance: .
d_gene: .
v_gene: TRBV6-1
CDR3nt: TGTGCCAGCAGAAGCAGGGAAAAACTGTTTTTT
CDR3aa: CASRSREKLFF

j_gene: TRBJ1-1
abundance: .
d_gene: TRBD1
v_gene: TRBV19
CDR3nt: TGTGCCAGTAGTAGTGACAGGGTCAGGTCTGAAGCTTTCTTT
CDR3aa: CASSSDRVRSEAFF

j_gene: TRBJ1-2
abundance: .
d_gene: TRBD1
v_gene: TRBV10-3
CDR3nt: TGTGCCATCAGACGGACAGGGAGTAGCTATGGCTACACCTTC
CDR3aa: CAIRRTGSSYGYTF

j_gene: TRBJ1-2
abundance: .
d_gene: TRBD1
v_gene: TRBV6-5
CDR3nt: TGTGCCAGCGGCCAAAACAGGGGGCAGGTCTACACCTTC
CDR3aa: CASGQNRGQVYTF

j_gene: TRBJ2-3
abundance: .
d_gene: TRBD1
v_gene: TRBV4-1
CDR3nt: TGCGCCAGCAGCCAAGAGGACAGGGTGGGCACAGATACGCAGTATTTT
CDR3aa: CASSQEDRVGTDTQYF

j_gene: TRBJ2-3
abundance: few
d_gene: .
v_gene: TRBV13
CDR3nt: TGTGCCAGCAGCCCCCGCTGGGGCAGGCAAAGCACAGATACGCAGTATTTT
CDR3aa: CASSPRWGRQSTDTQYF

j_gene: TRBJ2-7
abundance: .
d_gene: TRBD1
v_gene: TRBV27
CDR3nt: TGTGCCAGCAGTTTGTCGAACAACAGGGGGCAGTCCTACGAGCAGTACTTC
CDR3aa: CASSLSNNRGQSYEQYF

j_gene: TRBJ1-1
abundance: .
d_gene: .
v_gene: TRBV5-4
CDR3nt: TGTGCCAGCAGCTTGGCCGCGCGGGGAGACACTGAAGCTTTCTTT
CDR3aa: CASSLAARGDTEAFF

j_gene: TRBJ2-7
abundance: .
d_gene: .
v_gene: TRBV7-9
CDR3nt: TGTGCCAGCAGCTTAGCAGCGAATTCCTACGAGCAGTACTTC
CDR3aa: CASSLAANSYEQYF

j_gene: TRBJ1-1
abundance: .
d_gene: .
v_gene: TRBV5-1
CDR3nt: TGCGCCAGCAGCTTGGCATACAGGGTCTGGAACACTGAAGCTTTCTTT
CDR3aa: CASSLAYRVWNTEAFF

j_gene: TRBJ1-5
abundance: once
d_gene: .
v_gene: TRBV6-1
CDR3nt: TGTGCCAGCAGTGAATTCAGATACAATCAGCCCCAGCATTTT
CDR3aa: CASSEFRYNQPQHF

j_gene: TRBJ2-3
abundance: .
d_gene: .
v_gene: TRBV11-2
CDR3nt: TGTGCCAGCAGCTCCACAGGCCTTAGCACAGATACGCAGTATTTT
CDR3aa: CASSSTGLSTDTQYF

j_gene: TRBJ2-5
abundance: .
d_gene: TRBD1
v_gene: TRBV7-7
CDR3nt: TGTGCCAGCAGCCCGATTCAAGGACAGGGGAAGACAGGGGACCAGTACTTC
CDR3aa: CASSPIQGQGKTGDQYF

j_gene: TRBJ2-7
abundance: .
d_gene: .
v_gene: TRBV7-9
CDR3nt: TGTGCCAGCAGCTCCACTAGCTTCGAGCAGTACTTC
CDR3aa: CASSSTSFEQYF

j_gene: TRBJ1-1
abundance: .
d_gene: TRBD1
v_gene: TRBV6-5
CDR3nt: TGTGCCAGCAGTTTCCGGACAGGAACTGAAGCTTTCTTT
CDR3aa: CASSFRTGTEAFF

j_gene: TRBJ1-6
abundance: .
d_gene: .
v_gene: TRBV19
CDR3nt: TGTGCCAGTAGCCAGCCCAGGGCTGCTAATTCACCCCTCCACTTT
CDR3aa: CASSQPRAANSPLHF